The 14 T cell receptor beta chains below were found in one sample sequenced in a study of blood T cell repertoires in COVID-19. Assay: immunoSEQ multiplex PCR; the TCRdb copy retains only in-frame clones and omits some. The sample includes a few hundred thousand clones, nearly 90% of them seen just once. The sequenced sample consisted of peripheral blood. The receptors were sampled from a woman between 40 and 50 years old with COVID-19, enrolled during active disease.

This chain links TRBV10-2 with TRBJ2-7; 7 bases align to TRBD2. The V gene end was trimmed by 7 bases and the J gene end by 3 bases; junction bases not matched to a gene: 6. The CDR3 sequence is 13 residues long. CDR1 and CDR2 (germline): WSHSY, SAAADI. This CDR3 reads CASNPSGLYEQYF. For the CDR3, the DNA is TGCGCCAGCAACCCTAGCGGCCTCTACGAGCAGTACTTC.

The J gene is TRBJ1-5, the V gene TRBV7-9, with D maybe TRBD1 (5 bases). The V end lost 5 bases, the J end lost 2 bases, and 22 bases lay between the germline ends. The CDR3 sequence is 18 residues long. Germline V CDR1 and CDR2: SEHNR, FQNEAQ (reference sequence). In DNA form, the CDR3 reads TGTGCCAGCAGCCCCGGGGCGGGGGGGATATTGGGCAATCAGCCCCAGCATTTT. This translates into CASSPGAGGILGNQPQHF.

This sequence joins TRBV27 and TRBJ1-4; TRBD1 aligns across 8 bases. J lost 3 bases, V lost 6 bases, and 9 bases had no gene match. Germline lookup yields CDR1 MNHEY and CDR2 SMNVEV (reference sequence). This CDR3 has 16 amino acids. The CDR3 region is CASRGQVGRANEKLFF. The CDR3 coding sequence is TGTGCCAGCAGGGGACAGGTTGGCCGTGCTAATGAAAAACTGTTTTTT.

The chain employs TRBV5-1 and TRBJ2-5; possible D gene TRBD1, 6 bases. In germline, CDR1 is SGHRS, CDR2 YFSETQ. The CDR3 loop spans 13 amino acids. The V end lost 1 base, the J end lost 4 bases, and 8 bases lay between the germline ends. CDR3 protein: CASSLTGSETQYF. CDR3 sequence (DNA): TGCGCCAGCAGCTTGACAGGGTCAGAGACCCAGTACTTC. The full variable domain, its missing parts supplied by reference TRBV5-1 and TRBJ2-5, is KAGVTQTPRYLIKTRGQQVTLSCSPISGHRSVSWYQQTPGQGLQFLFEYFSETQRNKGNFPGRFSGRQFSNSRSEMNVSTLELGDSALYLCASSLTGSETQYFGPGTRLLVL.

V gene TRBV11-2 combines with J gene TRBJ1-4, with D unresolved. CDR3 length equals 12 residues. The V gene's germline CDR1 is SGHAT and CDR2 FQNNGV. The V gene lost 3 bases and the J gene lost 7 bases, with 6 bases spanning the gap. The DNA for the CDR3 is TGTGCCAGCAGCTTCCGGGGTGAAAAACTGTTTTTT. Protein product: CASSFRGEKLFF.

V and J are TRBV3-1 (or the pseudogene TRBV3-2) and TRBJ2-7, with TRBD1 matching over 9 bases. V lost 4 bases and J lost 3; bases outside the gene matches: 4. The CDR3 covers 14 residues. Germline CDR1 LGHDT, CDR2 YNNKEL (reference sequence). Here the CDR3 DNA reads TGTGCCAGCAGCCCTTGGACAGGGGACTACGAGCAGTACTTC. Protein sequence: CASSPWTGDYEQYF.

The chain employs TRBV6-2 or TRBV6-3 and TRBJ2-7; 7 positions match TRBD1. CDR1 is MNHEY and CDR2 is SVGEGT in the germline V gene. This CDR3 region has 17 residues. V gave up 0 bases and J gave up 4 bases; unmatched junction bases: 12. CDR3 amino acids: CASSYSIYEGAVYEQYF. CDR3 bases: TGTGCCAGCAGTTACTCGATTTATGAGGGGGCGGTATACGAGCAGTACTTC.

This chain links TRBV28 with TRBJ1-5; D call uncertain. Trimming pared 1 base from V and 4 bases from J, leaving 5 bases between. Per germline, CDR1 MDHEN and CDR2 SYDVKM. There are 13 residues in the CDR3. CDR3 sequence: CASSLSRNQPQHF. As DNA, the CDR3 is TGTGCCAGCAGTTTATCCAGGAATCAGCCCCAGCATTTT.

The gene calls are TRBV19 and TRBJ1-1; D possibly corresponds to TRBD1 (6 bases). The V gene's germline CDR1 is LNHDA and CDR2 SQIVND (reference sequence). V lost 6 bases and J 7 bases, leaving 21 bases between the germline ends. The CDR3 sequence is 15 residues long. The DNA of the CDR3 is TGTGCCAGTAGACTGGGACACCAGAGGGATTATGAAGCTTTCTTT. This encodes CASRLGHQRDYEAFF.

Concerning this clone: Additional DNA sequences in this sample encode the identical CDR3. This rearrangement joins TRBV5-1 to TRBJ2-5; perhaps TRBD1 as D (5 bases). Trimming left V 0 bases short and J 2 bases short, with 5 bases between. Germline V gene sequence: CDR1 SGHRS, CDR2 YFSETQ. This CDR3 has 13 amino acids. As DNA, the CDR3 is TGCGCCAGCAGCTTGGAGGGGCAAGAGACCCAGTACTTC. As protein: CASSLEGQETQYF.

This chain joins TRBV5-1 and TRBJ1-2, with 7 bases identical to TRBD1. After removal of 4 bases from V and 6 bases from J, the junction contained 6 bases not matched to a gene. Germline V gene sequence: CDR1 SGHRS, CDR2 YFSETQ. The CDR3 covers 13 residues. CDR3 loop: CASSESQGNGYTF. CDR3 DNA: TGCGCCAGCAGCGAGTCACAGGGGAATGGCTACACCTTC. Full variable domain (rest looked up from reference TRBV5-1 and TRBJ1-2): KAGVTQTPRYLIKTRGQQVTLSCSPISGHRSVSWYQQTPGQGLQFLFEYFSETQRNKGNFPGRFSGRQFSNSRSEMNVSTLELGDSALYLCASSESQGNGYTFGSGTRLTVV.

The J gene is TRBJ1-3, the V gene TRBV19; 8 bases align to TRBD1. This CDR3 contains 17 residues. V was clipped by 5 bases and J by 0 bases; unmatched bases: 9. Germline CDR1 and CDR2: LNHDA and SQIVND (reference sequence). The CDR3 DNA reads TGTGCCAGTAGTTCCGGGACAGGTCCTTACTCTGGAAACACCATATATTTT. It yields the protein CASSSGTGPYSGNTIYF.

This chain uses TRBV7-2 with TRBJ2-1, with a tentative D call TRBD2 (5 bases). The V end was cut by 3 bases, the J end by 2 bases, with 11 bases between. CDR3 length equals 15 residues. Germline lookup yields CDR1 SGHTA and CDR2 FQGNSA. The CDR3 DNA follows: TGTGCCAGCAGCTTGGACGGGGAACCCTACAATGAGCAGTTCTTC. Amino acid sequence: CASSLDGEPYNEQFF. Complete variable domain (other parts from reference TRBV7-2 and TRBJ2-1): GAGVSQSPSNKVTEKGKDVELRCDPISGHTALYWYRQSLGQGLEFLIYFQGNSAPDKSGLPSDRFSAERTGGSVSTLTIQRTQQEDSAVYLCASSLDGEPYNEQFFGPGTRLTVL.

The CDR3 loop reads CASSLFAGGTGELFF. The CDR3 DNA follows: TGCGCCAGCAGCTTGTTCGCGGGCGGCACCGGGGAGCTGTTTTTT. The chain joins TRBV5-1 to TRBJ2-2; tentative D call: TRBD2 (5 bases). Germline V lookup: CDR1 SGHRS, CDR2 YFSETQ. The V and J ends lost 1 base and 4 bases respectively, with 11 bases between them. The CDR3 covers 15 residues.